This TCR beta chain was sequenced for a study of blood T cell repertoires in COVID-19. On the study more broadly: The samples span acute and convalescent COVID-19 from the United States, Italy and Spain. PBMCs, B-cell-depleted T cells, or T cells were the source of the cDNA or gDNA that made up the material.

Germline V gives CDR1 SEHNR, CDR2 FQNEAQ (reference sequence). Between the trimmed V and J ends, which lost 2 bases and 7 bases, there was a span of 12 bases. This CDR3 region has 13 residues. Assay: immunoSEQ multiplex PCR; the TCRdb copy retains only in-frame clones and omits some. Of a few hundred thousand clones listed, around 89% are singletons. Sample: peripheral blood. The sequence was collected from a woman aged 50 to 60 with COVID-19, enrolled during active disease. The V and J genes are TRBV7-9 and TRBJ2-7; possibly TRBD2 for D (6 bases). The CDR3 reads CASSLTDRGEQYF. Here the CDR3 DNA reads TGTGCCAGCAGCTTAACTGACCGGGGGGAGCAGTACTTC.